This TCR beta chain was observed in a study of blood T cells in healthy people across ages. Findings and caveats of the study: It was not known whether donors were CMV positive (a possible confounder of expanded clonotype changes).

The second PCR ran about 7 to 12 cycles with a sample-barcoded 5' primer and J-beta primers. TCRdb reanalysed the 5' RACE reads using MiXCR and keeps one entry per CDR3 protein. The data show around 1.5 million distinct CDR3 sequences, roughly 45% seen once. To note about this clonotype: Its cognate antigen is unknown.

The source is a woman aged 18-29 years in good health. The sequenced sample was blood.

CDR3 in DNA: TGTGCCAGCAGACGGACAGGGGCGCGCACCTTC. This codes for CASRRTGARTF. The V call is TRBV12-3 or TRBV12-4, the J call TRBJ1-2; 9 bases align to TRBD1. Losses at the gene ends were 6 bases for V and 13 bases for J; bases not matched to a gene: 6. CDR3 length equals 11 residues.